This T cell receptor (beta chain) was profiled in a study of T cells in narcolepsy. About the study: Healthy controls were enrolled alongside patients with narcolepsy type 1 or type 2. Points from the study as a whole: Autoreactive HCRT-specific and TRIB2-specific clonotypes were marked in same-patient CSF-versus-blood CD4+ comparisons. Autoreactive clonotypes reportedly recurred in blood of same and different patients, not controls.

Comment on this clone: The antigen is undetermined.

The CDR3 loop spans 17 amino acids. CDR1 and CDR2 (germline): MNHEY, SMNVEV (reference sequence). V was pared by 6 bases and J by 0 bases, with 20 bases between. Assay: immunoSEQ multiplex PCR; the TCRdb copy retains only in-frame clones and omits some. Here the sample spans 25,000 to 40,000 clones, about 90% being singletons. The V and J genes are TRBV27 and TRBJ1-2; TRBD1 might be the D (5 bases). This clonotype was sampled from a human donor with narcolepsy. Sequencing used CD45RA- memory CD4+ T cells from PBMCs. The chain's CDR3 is CASSSSRDPGTNYGYTF. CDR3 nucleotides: TGTGCCAGCAGCTCATCCCGGGACCCGGGAACTAACTATGGCTACACCTTC.